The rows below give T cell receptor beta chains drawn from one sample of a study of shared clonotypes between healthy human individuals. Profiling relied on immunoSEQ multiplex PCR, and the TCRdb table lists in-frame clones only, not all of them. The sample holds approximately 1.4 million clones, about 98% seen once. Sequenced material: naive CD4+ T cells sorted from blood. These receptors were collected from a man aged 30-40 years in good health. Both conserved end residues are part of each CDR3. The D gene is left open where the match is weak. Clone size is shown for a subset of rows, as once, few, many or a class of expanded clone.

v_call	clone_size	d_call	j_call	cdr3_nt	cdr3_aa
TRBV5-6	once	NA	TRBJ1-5	TGTGCCAGCAGCTTGCATAAAGGAGGGAATCAGCCCCAGCATTTT	CASSLHKGGNQPQHF
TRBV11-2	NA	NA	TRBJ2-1	TGTGCCAGCAGTGCCATCAGGAGTTACAATGAGCAGTTCTTC	CASSAIRSYNEQFF
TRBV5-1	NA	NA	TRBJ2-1	TGCGCCAGCAGCCCGGATTGGGACCCACGATACAATGAGCAGTTCTTC	CASSPDWDPRYNEQFF
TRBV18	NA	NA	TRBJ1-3	TGTGCCAGCTCACCGGGGACGGACTCTGGAAACACCATATATTTT	CASSPGTDSGNTIYF
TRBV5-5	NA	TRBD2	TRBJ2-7	TGTGCCAGCAGCTCATTAGCGGGACCCTACGAGCAGTACTTC	CASSSLAGPYEQYF
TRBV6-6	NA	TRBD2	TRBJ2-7	TGTGCCAGCAGTAGCGGGAGTTACGAGCAGTACTTC	CASSSGSYEQYF
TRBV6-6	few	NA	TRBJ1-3	TGTGCCAGCACCCTGGACGACTCTGGAAACACCATATATTTT	CASTLDDSGNTIYF
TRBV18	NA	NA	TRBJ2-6	TGTGCCAGCTCACCTCGGGACGGCCTTTCTGGGGCCAACGTCCTGACTTTC	CASSPRDGLSGANVLTF
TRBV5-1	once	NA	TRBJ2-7	TGCGCCAGCAGCTGGGAATCCTCCTACGAGCAGTACTTC	CASSWESSYEQYF
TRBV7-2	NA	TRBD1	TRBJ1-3	TGTGCCAGCAGCTACAAAGACAGGGAGGACACCATATATTTT	CASSYKDREDTIYF
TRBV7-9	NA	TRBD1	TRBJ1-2	TGTGCCAGCAGCTTGACAGGGCCCTATGGCTACACCTTC	CASSLTGPYGYTF
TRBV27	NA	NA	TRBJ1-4	TGTGCCAGCAGTTTATCCAGGTTTCCTGAAAAACTGTTTTTT	CASSLSRFPEKLFF
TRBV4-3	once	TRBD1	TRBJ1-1	TGCGCCAGCAGCCAAGATCGGGCCGGGACAGCAGCTTTCTTT	CASSQDRAGTAAFF
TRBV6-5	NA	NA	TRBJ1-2	TGTGCCAGCAGTTACTCTTTCGGGCGGAACTATGGCTACACCTTC	CASSYSFGRNYGYTF
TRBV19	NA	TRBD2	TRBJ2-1	TGTGCCACTAGAACTAGCGGGACTTTCAATGAGCAGTTCTTC	CATRTSGTFNEQFF
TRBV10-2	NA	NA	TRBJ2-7	TGCGCCAGCAGTGAGTCGACGTCGCAGTACTTC	CASSESTSQYF
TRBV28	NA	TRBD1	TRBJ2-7	TGTGCCAGCAGTTCGGGTGACAGGGTCGGCGAGCAGTACTTC	CASSSGDRVGEQYF
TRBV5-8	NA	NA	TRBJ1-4	TGTGCCAGCAGCTTGAACGTGGGATCAAGTCGTGAAAAACTGTTTTTT	CASSLNVGSSREKLFF
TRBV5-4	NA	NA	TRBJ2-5	TGTGCCAGCAACAGGGACTTAAGCGCCAAAGAGACCCAGTACTTC	CASNRDLSAKETQYF
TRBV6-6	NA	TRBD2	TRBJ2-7	TGTGCCAGCAGTTACTTGGCAGCGGGAGGGCCCTACGAGCAGTACTTC	CASSYLAAGGPYEQYF
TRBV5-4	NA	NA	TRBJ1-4	TGTGCCAGCAGCTTGGGAAGTGGGAGGGGAACTAATGAAAAACTGTTTTTT	CASSLGSGRGTNEKLFF
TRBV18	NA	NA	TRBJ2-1	TGTGCCAGCTCACCTACTACTTCCTACAATGAGCAGTTCTTC	CASSPTTSYNEQFF
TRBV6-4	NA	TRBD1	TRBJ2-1	TGTGCCAGCAGTGACAACAGGGGCGGCTACAATGAGCAGTTCTTC	CASSDNRGGYNEQFF
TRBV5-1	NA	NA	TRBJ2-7	TGCGCCAGCAGCCCCTCCTACGAGCAGTACTTC	CASSPSYEQYF
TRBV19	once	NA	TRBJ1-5	TGTGCCAGTAGTAGTCAGGGATCAACTCTTCAGCCCCAGCATTTT	CASSSQGSTLQPQHF
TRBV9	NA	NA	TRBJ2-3	TGTGCCAGCAGCACCAGAAGACTACCCAGCACAGATACGCAGTATTTT	CASSTRRLPSTDTQYF
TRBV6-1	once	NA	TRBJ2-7	TGTGCCAGCAGTGAAAGTACAGTGAGCGGGTCATACGAGCAGTACTTC	CASSESTVSGSYEQYF
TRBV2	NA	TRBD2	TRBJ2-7	TGTGCCAGCAGTCTAGCGGGAGATATCGAGCAGTACTTC	CASSLAGDIEQYF
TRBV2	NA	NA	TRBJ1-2	TGTGCCAGCCCCCGAGGGTCCTTCCGGGACTGGACTAACTATGGCTACACCTTC	CASPRGSFRDWTNYGYTF
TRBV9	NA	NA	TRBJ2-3	TGTGCCAGCAGCGTAGGGATTGCAGGACCTAGCACAGATACGCAGTATTTT	CASSVGIAGPSTDTQYF
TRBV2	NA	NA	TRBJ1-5	TGTGCCAGCAGACAGATTAGCAATCAGCCCCAGCATTTT	CASRQISNQPQHF
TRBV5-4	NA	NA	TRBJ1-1	TGTGCCAGCAGCTTGGGGCAGGCGAACACTGAAGCTTTCTTT	CASSLGQANTEAFF
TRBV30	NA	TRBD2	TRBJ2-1	TGTGCCTGGTGCTTCGGGACTATGGGTAATGAGCAGTTCTTC	CAWCFGTMGNEQFF
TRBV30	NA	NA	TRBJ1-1	TGTGCCTGGAGTGTAGGTATGGTGAACACTGAAGCTTTCTTT	CAWSVGMVNTEAFF
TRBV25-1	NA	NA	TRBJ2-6	TGTGCCAGCAGTGAATTCGGATCTGGGGCCAACGTCCTGACTTTC	CASSEFGSGANVLTF
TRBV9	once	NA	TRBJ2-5	TGTGCCAGCAGCGTACGAGGAGCCCAAGAGACCCAGTACTTC	CASSVRGAQETQYF
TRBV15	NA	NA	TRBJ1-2	TGTGCCACCAGCAGAGCGGACAGCGACTATGGCTACACCTTC	CATSRADSDYGYTF
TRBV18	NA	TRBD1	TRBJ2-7	TGTGCCAGCTCACCACGTAGGACAGGGTCCCACGAGCAGTACTTC	CASSPRRTGSHEQYF
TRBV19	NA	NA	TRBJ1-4	TGTGCCGTAGGGACCTTTGGTGAAAAACTGTTTTTT	CAVGTFGEKLFF
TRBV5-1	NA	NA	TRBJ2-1	TGCGCCAGCAGCGTTGCGGCATACAATGAGCAGTTCTTC	CASSVAAYNEQFF
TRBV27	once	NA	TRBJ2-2	TGTGCCAGCAGTCCCCCTACCGTTAACACCGGGGAGCTGTTTTTT	CASSPPTVNTGELFF
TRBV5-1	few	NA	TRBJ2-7	TGCGCCAGCAGCCCGGACCGCTGGAGGCAGTACTTC	CASSPDRWRQYF